The clone carrying this T cell receptor beta chain was recorded many times. Its antigen is undetermined. This sample is part of a study of neurological immune-mediated disorders. Findings and limits, study-wide: None of the CDR3 amino acid sequences found in expanded clones was shared across subjects. This suggests that the TCR-beta repertoires were private in all groups.

The ends lost 5 bases at V and 8 bases at J; junction bases unmatched: 4. Germline assignment: CDR1 SGHTA and CDR2 FQGTGA. This CDR3 comprises 13 residues. The cDNA was generated through 5'RACE incorporating 10-nucleotide random UMIs. One entry per CDR3 protein, called by TCRdb with MiXCR from the 5' RACE reads. The data show more than 35,000 distinct CDR3 sequences, around 6% seen once. The sorted libraries were prepared using approximately 900,000 CD4+ or CD8+ T cells that had themselves been sorted. This receptor was taken from a woman in her thirties or forties in good health. The chain uses TRBV7-3 and TRBJ2-1; TRBD1 agrees at 9 bases. The sequencing sample was made of CD4+ T cells from blood. In DNA form, the CDR3 reads TGTGCCAGCAGCATCACAGGGGGCTATGAGCAGTTCTTC. Translating gives CASSITGGYEQFF.